This T cell receptor beta chain was identified during a study of T cells in Graves' hyperthyroidism and ophthalmopathy. Study-level background: Pretreatment peripheral blood was obtained at initial diagnosis.

It was RNA transcripts that yielded the amplified TCR beta CDR3 regions. TCR CDR3 regions were first amplified by RT-PCR with HTBI primers. TCRdb passed the multiplex PCR reads through MiXCR, listing each CDR3 protein once. The sample holds 700,000 or so distinct CDR3 sequences, roughly 15% seen once. Patients with uncontrolled infections, other autoimmune diseases, pregnancy or lactation were excluded. CDR3 length: 16 amino acids. The V gene's germline CDR1 is LGHDT and CDR2 YNNKEL (reference sequence). The V gene lost 4 bases and the J gene lost 1 base, with 15 bases spanning the gap. Sequencing was carried out using blood. This receptor was identified in a man aged 18 to 29 with Graves' hyperthyroidism. The chain uses TRBV3-1 and TRBJ2-3; D possibly corresponds to TRBD2 (7 bases). CDR3 sequence: CASSPGGRAGTDTQYF. The CDR3 DNA reads TGTGCCAGCAGCCCGGGGGGCAGGGCGGGCACAGATACGCAGTATTTT.